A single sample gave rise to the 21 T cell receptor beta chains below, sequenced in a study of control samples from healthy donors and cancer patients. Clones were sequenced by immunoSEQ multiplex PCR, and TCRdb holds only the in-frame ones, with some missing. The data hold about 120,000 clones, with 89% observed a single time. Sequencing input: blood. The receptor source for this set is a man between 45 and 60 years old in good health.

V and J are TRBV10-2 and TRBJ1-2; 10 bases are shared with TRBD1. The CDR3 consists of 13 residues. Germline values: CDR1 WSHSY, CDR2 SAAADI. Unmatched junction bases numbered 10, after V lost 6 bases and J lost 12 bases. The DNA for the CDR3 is TGCGCCAGCAGACCGACAGGGGGCTTATCCCACACCTTC. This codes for CASRPTGGLSHTF.

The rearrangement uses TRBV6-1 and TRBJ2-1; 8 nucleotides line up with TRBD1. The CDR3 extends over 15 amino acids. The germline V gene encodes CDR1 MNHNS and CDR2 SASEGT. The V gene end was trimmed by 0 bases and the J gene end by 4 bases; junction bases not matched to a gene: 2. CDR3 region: CASSEATGGYNEQFF. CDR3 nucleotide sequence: TGTGCCAGCAGTGAAGCAACAGGGGGGTACAATGAGCAGTTCTTC.

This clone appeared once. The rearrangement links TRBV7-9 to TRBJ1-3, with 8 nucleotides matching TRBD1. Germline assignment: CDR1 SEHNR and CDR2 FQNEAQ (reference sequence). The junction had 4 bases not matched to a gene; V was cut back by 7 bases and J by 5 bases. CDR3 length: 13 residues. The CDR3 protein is CASTGDRRNTIYF. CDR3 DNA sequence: TGTGCCAGCACAGGGGACAGGAGAAACACCATATATTTT.

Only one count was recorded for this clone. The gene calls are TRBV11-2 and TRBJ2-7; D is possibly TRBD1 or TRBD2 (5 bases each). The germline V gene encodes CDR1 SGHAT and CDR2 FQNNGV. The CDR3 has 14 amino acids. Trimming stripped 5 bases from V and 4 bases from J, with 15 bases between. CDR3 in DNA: TGTGCCAGCAGCCTGGGACCGAAAGGGTACGAGCAGTACTTC. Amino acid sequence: CASSLGPKGYEQYF. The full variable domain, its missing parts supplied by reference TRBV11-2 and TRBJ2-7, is EAGVAQSPRYKIIEKRQSVAFWCNPISGHATLYWYQQILGQGPKLLIQFQNNGVVDDSQLPKDRFSAERLKGVDSTLKIQPAKLEDSAVYLCASSLGPKGYEQYFGPGTRLTVT.

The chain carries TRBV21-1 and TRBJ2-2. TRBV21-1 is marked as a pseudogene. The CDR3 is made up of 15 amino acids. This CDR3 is CASPGQVLNTGELFF. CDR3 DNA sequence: TGTGCCAGCCCCGGGCAGGTCCTTAACACCGGGGAGCTGTTTTTT.

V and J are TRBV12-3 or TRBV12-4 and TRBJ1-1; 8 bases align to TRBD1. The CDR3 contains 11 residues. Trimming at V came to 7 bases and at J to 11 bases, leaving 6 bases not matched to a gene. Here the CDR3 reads CASINQGAAFF. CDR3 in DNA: TGTGCCAGCATCAACCAGGGGGCGGCTTTCTTT.

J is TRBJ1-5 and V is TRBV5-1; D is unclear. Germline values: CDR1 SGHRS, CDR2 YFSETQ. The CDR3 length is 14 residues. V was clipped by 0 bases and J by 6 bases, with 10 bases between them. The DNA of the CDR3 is TGCGCCAGCAGCTTGGACAGTCGATCTCAGCCCCAGCATTTT. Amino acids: CASSLDSRSQPQHF.

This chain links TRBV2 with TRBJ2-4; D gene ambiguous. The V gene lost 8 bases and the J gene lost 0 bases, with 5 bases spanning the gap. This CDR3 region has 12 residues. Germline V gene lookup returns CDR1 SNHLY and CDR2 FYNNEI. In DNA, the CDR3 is TGTGCCAGCGAAATAGCCAAAAACATTCAGTACTTC. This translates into CASEIAKNIQYF.

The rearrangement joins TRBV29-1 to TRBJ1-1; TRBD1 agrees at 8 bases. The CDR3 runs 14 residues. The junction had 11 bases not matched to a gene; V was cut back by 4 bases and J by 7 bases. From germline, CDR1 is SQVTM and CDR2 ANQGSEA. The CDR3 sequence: CSVGWRDRISEAFF. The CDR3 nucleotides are TGCAGCGTTGGCTGGCGGGACAGGATCAGTGAAGCTTTCTTT.

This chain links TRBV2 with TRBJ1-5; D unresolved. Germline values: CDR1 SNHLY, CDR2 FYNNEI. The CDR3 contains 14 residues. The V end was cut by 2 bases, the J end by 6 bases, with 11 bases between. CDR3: CASSENWSGQPQHF. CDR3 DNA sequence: TGTGCCAGCAGTGAAAATTGGTCTGGTCAGCCCCAGCATTTT. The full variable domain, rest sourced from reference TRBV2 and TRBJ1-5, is EPEVTQTPSHQVTQMGQEVILRCVPISNHLYFYWYRQILGQKVEFLVSFYNNEISEKSEIFDDQFSVERPDGSNFTLKIRSTKLEDSAMYFCASSENWSGQPQHFGDGTRLSIL.

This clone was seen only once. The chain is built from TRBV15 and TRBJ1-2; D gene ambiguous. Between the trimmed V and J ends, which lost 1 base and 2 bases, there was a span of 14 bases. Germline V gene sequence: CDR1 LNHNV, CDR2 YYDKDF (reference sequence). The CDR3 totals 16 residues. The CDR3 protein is CATSRAPGLGNYGYTF. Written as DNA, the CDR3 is TGTGCCACCAGCAGAGCACCCGGGTTGGGGAACTATGGCTACACCTTC.

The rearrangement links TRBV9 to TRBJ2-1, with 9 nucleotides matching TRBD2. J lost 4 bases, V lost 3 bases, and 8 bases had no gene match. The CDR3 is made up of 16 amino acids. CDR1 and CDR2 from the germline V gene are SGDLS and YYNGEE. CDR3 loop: CASSEGSGGAYNEQFF. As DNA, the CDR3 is TGTGCCAGCAGCGAAGGTAGCGGGGGCGCTTACAATGAGCAGTTCTTC.

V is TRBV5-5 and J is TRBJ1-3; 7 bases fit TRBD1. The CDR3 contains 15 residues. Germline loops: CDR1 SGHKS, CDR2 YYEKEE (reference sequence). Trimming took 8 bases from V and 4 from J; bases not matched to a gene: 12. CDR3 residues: CASHSKGARGNTIYF. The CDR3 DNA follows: TGTGCCAGTCACTCAAAGGGGGCGCGGGGAAACACCATATATTTT. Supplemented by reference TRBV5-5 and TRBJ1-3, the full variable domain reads DAGVTQSPTHLIKTRGQQVTLRCSPISGHKSVSWYQQVLGQGPQFIFQYYEKEERGRGNFPDRFSARQFPNYSSELNVNALLLGDSALYLCASHSKGARGNTIYFGEGSWLTVV.

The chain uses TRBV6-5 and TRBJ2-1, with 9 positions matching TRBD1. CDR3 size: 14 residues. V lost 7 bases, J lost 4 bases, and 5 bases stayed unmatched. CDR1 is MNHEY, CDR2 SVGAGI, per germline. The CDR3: CASIQGARYNEQFF. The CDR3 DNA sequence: TGTGCCAGCATACAGGGGGCTAGGTACAATGAGCAGTTCTTC.

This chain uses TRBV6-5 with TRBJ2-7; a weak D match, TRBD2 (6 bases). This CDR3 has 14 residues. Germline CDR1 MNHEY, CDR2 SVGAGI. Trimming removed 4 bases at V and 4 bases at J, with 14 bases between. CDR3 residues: CASSSGGKRYEQYF. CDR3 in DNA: TGTGCCAGCAGTTCCGGGGGAAAACGATACGAGCAGTACTTC.

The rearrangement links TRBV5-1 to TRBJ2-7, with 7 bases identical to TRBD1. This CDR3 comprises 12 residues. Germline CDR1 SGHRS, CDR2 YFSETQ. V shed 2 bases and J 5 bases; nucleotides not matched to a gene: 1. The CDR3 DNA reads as TGCGCCAGCAGCTTTACAGGGGACGAGCAGTACTTC. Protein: CASSFTGDEQYF.

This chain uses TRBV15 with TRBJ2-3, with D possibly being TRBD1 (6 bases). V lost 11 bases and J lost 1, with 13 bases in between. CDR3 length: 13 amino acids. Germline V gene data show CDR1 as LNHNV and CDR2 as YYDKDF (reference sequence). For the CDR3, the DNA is TGTGCCGTACAGGGACCTGGCACAGATACGCAGTATTTT. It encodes CAVQGPGTDTQYF.

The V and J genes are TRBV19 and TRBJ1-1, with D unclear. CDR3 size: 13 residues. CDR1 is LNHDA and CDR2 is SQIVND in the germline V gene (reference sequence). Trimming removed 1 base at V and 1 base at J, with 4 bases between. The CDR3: CASSIAWNTEAFF. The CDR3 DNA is TGTGCCAGTAGTATAGCCTGGAACACTGAAGCTTTCTTT. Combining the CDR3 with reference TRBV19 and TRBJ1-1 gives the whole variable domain DGGITQSPKYLFRKEGQNVTLSCEQNLNHDAMYWYRQDPGQGLRLIYYSQIVNDFQKGDIAEGYSVSREKKESFPLTVTSAQKNPTAFYLCASSIAWNTEAFFGQGTRLTVV.

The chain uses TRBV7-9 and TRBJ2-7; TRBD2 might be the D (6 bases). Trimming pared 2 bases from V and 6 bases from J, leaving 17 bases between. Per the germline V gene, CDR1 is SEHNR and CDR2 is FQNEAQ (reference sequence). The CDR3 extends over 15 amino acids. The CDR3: CASSLRGSGVREQYF. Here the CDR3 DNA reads TGTGCCAGCAGCTTAAGAGGGTCGGGAGTACGCGAGCAGTACTTC.

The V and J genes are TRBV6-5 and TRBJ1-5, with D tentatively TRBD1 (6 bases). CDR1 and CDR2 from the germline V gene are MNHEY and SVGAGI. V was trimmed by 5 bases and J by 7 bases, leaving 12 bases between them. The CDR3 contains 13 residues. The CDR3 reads CASSRTVKQPQHF. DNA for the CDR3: TGTGCCAGCAGTCGGACAGTGAAACAGCCCCAGCATTTT.

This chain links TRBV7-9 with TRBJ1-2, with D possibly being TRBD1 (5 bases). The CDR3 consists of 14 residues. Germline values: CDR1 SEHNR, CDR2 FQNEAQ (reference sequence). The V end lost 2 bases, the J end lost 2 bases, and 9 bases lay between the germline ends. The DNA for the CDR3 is TGTGCCAGCAGCTTAAATGAGGGGAACTATGGCTACACCTTC. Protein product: CASSLNEGNYGYTF.